This TCR beta chain was identified during a study of blood T cell repertoires in COVID-19 (dated by TCRdb to between 2020 and 2021). For the study in its entirety: The collaborator samples originated in the United States, Italy and Spain and spanned the acute and convalescent phases of COVID-19. The material from the prospective study consisted of cDNA or gDNA derived from T cells, B-cell-depleted T cells, or PBMCs. Subjects who had been exposed to COVID-19, were actively infected with it, or had recovered from it provided the deeply sampled blood TCRbeta repertoires that made up the dataset. A freely available public database, intended as a resource for researchers studying the immune response to SARS-CoV-2, is where the repertoires were released. Samples came from the ongoing ImmuneRACE study (first 160 participants) plus 1,254 subjects from 6 global collaborators. Sample metadata almost always included a de-identified subject ID, COVID-19 status, age in years and sex. Where HLA class I and class II types were available, the types were taken from metadata supplied by the sample provider, not from assay-based typing. The research as a whole found: The quantity of clinical and demographic metadata differed by source and by participant and was supplied without curation.

Concerning this clone: The target of this receptor is not known. One base away there is no much larger clone; base qualities are not given.

Deletion took 4 bases off V and 0 bases off J, with a span of 16 bases between the germline ends. Counted from cysteine to phenylalanine, this CDR3 has 17 amino acids. Left in the record is the CDR3 DNA by itself, 51 bases read in frame from the first base. CDR1 and CDR2, per the germline V gene (reference sequence), are LGHDT and YNNKEL. A second Seattle source provided samples from volunteer blood donors who had recovered from COVID-19. Collaborating institutions collected whole blood in K2EDTA tubes following their own protocols. Collaborator samples were shipped for TCRbeta analysis as frozen whole blood, isolated PBMCs, or DNA extracted from either sample type. TCRbeta CDR3 regions were amplified from genomic DNA using the immunoSEQ Assay, a bias-controlled multiplex PCR. Per the source publication's procedure: The number of nucleated cells in each sample was estimated from the amplification of reference gene primers within the assay. To quantify the absolute abundance of each unique TCRbeta CDR3 rearrangement, sequence reads were collapsed and filtered. For each sample, productive Simpson clonality was calculated by taking the square root of Simpson's diversity index across productive rearrangements. What TCRdb holds here is the immuneACCESS table cut down to in-frame rearrangements. Part of the clones is not present; checked against another copy, under half of the missing clones reflect an unresolved V gene, and the others are unexplained. V, J and clone size were drawn from that table, and D and trimming were deduced from the DNA. The sample yields around 250,000 clones; 89% were counted once. Together, the top ten hold less than 1% of the sample.

The sample comprised peripheral blood. The chain couples TRBV3-1 (or the pseudogene TRBV3-2) to TRBJ2-4; no D gene call is confident. The clonotype comes from a middle-aged woman who had recovered from COVID-19. The DNA is TGTGCCAGCAGCCCTCCCACGGTACGACTAGCCAAAAACATTCAGTACTTC. Translated, this is CASSPPTVRLAKNIQYF.